The T cell receptor (beta chain) under discussion was sequenced for a study of blood T cell repertoires in COVID-19. Study as a whole: COVID-19 samples, acute and convalescent, were from the United States, Italy and Spain. PBMCs, B-cell-depleted T cells, or T cells were the source of the cDNA or gDNA that made up the material.

Trimming pared 8 bases from V and 2 bases from J, leaving 19 bases between. This CDR3 contains 16 residues. Germline CDR1 MDHEN, CDR2 SYDVKM. How the authors handled the data: Scientists estimated how many nucleated cells there were by amplifying reference gene primers. Repertoires were generated with immunoSEQ multiplex PCR, while TCRdb's copy carries only in-frame clones and drops some. V, J and clone size are those of that table, while D and trimming were read from the DNA. The table shows about 44,000 clones, with nearly 90% occurring only once. Sequencing input: peripheral blood. This TCR was recovered from a man aged 65-85 years with active COVID-19. The V call is TRBV28, the J call TRBJ2-1, with D possibly matching TRBD2 (7 bases). This CDR3 reads CASPPFGGLPYNEQFF. Written as DNA, the CDR3 is TGTGCCAGCCCTCCCTTCGGGGGGCTACCCTACAATGAGCAGTTCTTC.